Detailed here is one T cell receptor (beta chain). What it binds is not known. 5'RACE with 10-nucleotide random UMIs generated the cDNA. In TCRdb, the 5' RACE reads were re-called with MiXCR into one record per CDR3 protein. Among roughly 70,000 distinct CDR3 sequences listed, roughly 4.4% were seen once. These data belong to a study of neurological immune-mediated disorders. Whole-study results and caveats: No CDR3 amino acid sequences were shared by expanded clones across subjects, suggesting private repertoires in all groups.

From germline, CDR1 is SGHRS and CDR2 YFSETQ. The CDR3 length is 14 residues. Losses at the gene ends were 5 bases for V and 0 bases for J; bases not matched to a gene: 4. The gene calls are TRBV5-1 and TRBJ2-5; 7 positions match TRBD2. This clonotype originated in a woman in her seventies with multiple sclerosis. The sample taken for sequencing was PBMCs. DNA for the CDR3: TGCGCCAGCAGACCCACTAGCGACCAAGAGACCCAGTACTTC. Translated, it gives CASRPTSDQETQYF.